The next 27 T cell receptor beta chains were all read from a single sample in a study of vaccination effects on CD4 cells after COVID-19. No antigen has been assigned to these receptors. Viral peptide pools were used in the ViraFEST assay to expand antigen-specific CD4+ T cells, and sequencing came afterward. An approximately 10-day culture period preceded the isolation of CD4+ T cells. All study participants received two doses of BNT162b2 or mRNA-1273 vaccine. The assay was immunoSEQ multiplex PCR, and TCRdb's table has in-frame clones only and misses some. The sample has roughly 41,000 clones, 65% to 80% seen once; the top ten hold over 12%. Here the sequenced sample was CD4+ T cells from PBMCs cultured with HCoV-OC43 spike peptides, taken after COVID-19 vaccination. Noted subset: HCoV-OC43 spike overlapping peptide pool stimulation. Receptors were obtained from a human donor who received a COVID-19 vaccine.

The gene calls are TRBV10-3 and TRBJ1-2, with a weak D call TRBD1 (5 bases). The CDR3 runs 13 residues. Germline V CDR1 and CDR2: ENHRY, SYGVKD. V lost 7 bases and J lost 4, with 13 bases in between. Here the CDR3 reads CAINTEGSYGYTF. CDR3 in DNA: TGTGCCATCAATACGGAGGGGAGCTATGGCTACACCTTC.

The chain links TRBV18 to TRBJ1-1; D is perhaps TRBD1 (5 bases). The CDR3 sequence is 14 residues long. V lost 1 base to trimming and J lost 1 base, with 7 bases between them. Germline assignment: CDR1 KGHSH and CDR2 LQKENI. CDR3 amino acids: CASSPQGKNTEAFF. CDR3 DNA sequence: TGTGCCAGCTCACCACAGGGGAAGAACACTGAAGCTTTCTTT.

The chain recombines TRBV6-4 with TRBJ1-5; 7 positions agree with TRBD1. V lost 7 bases, J lost 5 bases, and 5 bases stayed unmatched. The length of the CDR3 is 13 residues. CDR1 and CDR2 (germline): MRHNA, SNTAGT. The CDR3 DNA is TGTGCCAGCATAAGGGACAGAGATCAGCCCCAGCATTTT. It is translated as CASIRDRDQPQHF.

This clone was counted a single time. The chain carries TRBV18 and TRBJ2-1, with 7 bases that match TRBD2. There are 13 residues in the CDR3. Per the germline V gene, CDR1 is KGHSH and CDR2 is LQKENI. V shed 3 bases and J 6 bases; nucleotides not matched to a gene: 2. CDR3 in DNA: TGTGCCAGCTCACCCGGGACTACCAATGAGCAGTTCTTC. Its translation: CASSPGTTNEQFF.

The chain employs TRBV3-1 (or the pseudogene TRBV3-2) and TRBJ2-7; 10 nucleotides agree with TRBD1. The CDR3 spans 17 residues. Losses at the gene ends were 0 bases for V and 2 bases for J; bases not matched to a gene: 7. From germline, CDR1 is LGHDT and CDR2 YNNKEL (reference sequence). The CDR3 is CASSQDHIDRGPYEQYF. In nucleotides, the CDR3 is TGTGCCAGCAGCCAAGATCATATCGACAGGGGGCCCTACGAGCAGTACTTC.

This chain connects TRBV5-1 to TRBJ2-2; 10 bases are shared with TRBD1. This CDR3 has 15 residues. The germline CDR1 and CDR2 sequences are SGHRS and YFSETQ. V lost 3 bases to trimming and J lost 4 bases; unmatched junction nucleotides: 3. Here the CDR3 reads CASSSGQGITGELFF. CDR3 sequence (DNA): TGCGCCAGCAGCTCGGGACAGGGGATCACCGGGGAGCTGTTTTTT. Drawing the rest from reference TRBV5-1 and TRBJ2-2, the complete variable domain is KAGVTQTPRYLIKTRGQQVTLSCSPISGHRSVSWYQQTPGQGLQFLFEYFSETQRNKGNFPGRFSGRQFSNSRSEMNVSTLELGDSALYLCASSSGQGITGELFFGEGSRLTVL.

This clone showed up just a few times. The chain is built from TRBV30 and TRBJ1-2; weak D call: TRBD1 (5 bases). This CDR3 region has 12 residues. Per the germline V gene, CDR1 is GTSNPN and CDR2 is SVGIG (reference sequence). V was cut by 8 bases and J by 5 bases, with 15 bases left in between. The CDR3: CAGNLGGYGYTF. CDR3 nucleotides: TGTGCCGGGAACCTGGGGGGTTATGGCTACACCTTC.

This sequence joins TRBV7-8 and TRBJ2-1, with 10 bases aligning to TRBD2. V dropped 1 base and J dropped 0; count of bases not matched to a gene: 3. The CDR3 length is 17 residues. Germline V gene lookup returns CDR1 SGHVS and CDR2 FQNEAQ. DNA for the CDR3: TGTGCCAGCAGCTTAGGACTAGCGGGTGGCTCCTACAATGAGCAGTTCTTC. Residues: CASSLGLAGGSYNEQFF.

The V and J genes are TRBV11-2 and TRBJ1-2; D possibly corresponds to TRBD1 (5 bases). Germline-derived CDR1 and CDR2 are SGHAT and FQNNGV. The CDR3 runs 13 residues. V lost 7 bases and J 8 bases, leaving 17 bases between the germline ends. In DNA form, the CDR3 reads TGTGCCAGCACCACCGACAGAACTATGGGCTACACCTTC. Translating gives CASTTDRTMGYTF.

This clone was detected only a few times. This chain uses TRBV5-1 with TRBJ2-2; D gene ambiguous. CDR1 is SGHRS, CDR2 YFSETQ, per germline. CDR3 length: 15 amino acids. V was shortened by 3 bases and J by 0 bases, with 9 bases between the two germline ends. The CDR3 spells CASSWGGSNTGELFF. The CDR3 DNA follows: TGCGCCAGCAGCTGGGGTGGTTCGAACACCGGGGAGCTGTTTTTT. The variable domain in full, with the rest retrieved from reference TRBV5-1 and TRBJ2-2, is KAGVTQTPRYLIKTRGQQVTLSCSPISGHRSVSWYQQTPGQGLQFLFEYFSETQRNKGNFPGRFSGRQFSNSRSEMNVSTLELGDSALYLCASSWGGSNTGELFFGEGSRLTVL.

The chain employs TRBV5-1 and TRBJ1-2; no reliable D call. This CDR3 spans 13 amino acids. From germline, CDR1 is SGHRS and CDR2 YFSETQ. The V end lost 2 bases, the J end lost 3 bases, and 8 bases lay between the germline ends. CDR3 DNA sequence: TGCGCCAGCAGCTTTGAAGGCGACTATGGCTACACCTTC. Its protein product is CASSFEGDYGYTF.

The gene calls are TRBV5-1 and TRBJ1-2; D remains ambiguous. The V end lost 1 base, the J end lost 8 bases, and 12 bases lay between the germline ends. The CDR3 covers 13 residues. Germline V gives CDR1 SGHRS, CDR2 YFSETQ. The CDR3 protein is CASSLTTRGGYTF. The CDR3, as DNA: TGCGCCAGCAGCTTGACGACACGAGGAGGCTACACCTTC. The whole variable domain, remainder taken from reference TRBV5-1 and TRBJ1-2, is KAGVTQTPRYLIKTRGQQVTLSCSPISGHRSVSWYQQTPGQGLQFLFEYFSETQRNKGNFPGRFSGRQFSNSRSEMNVSTLELGDSALYLCASSLTTRGGYTFGSGTRLTVV.

The chain carries TRBV7-2 and TRBJ1-5, with D perhaps matching TRBD1 (5 bases). The CDR3 totals 16 residues. V gave up 5 bases and J gave up 6 bases, with 20 bases separating them. Germline V gene sequence: CDR1 SGHTA, CDR2 FQGNSA. The CDR3 DNA is TGTGCCAGCAGCACCCGTAGCACAGGCCCCGTTCAGCCCCAGCATTTT. Its translation is CASSTRSTGPVQPQHF. The full variable domain, in which reference TRBV7-2 and TRBJ1-5 provide the parts outside the CDR3, is GAGVSQSPSNKVTEKGKDVELRCDPISGHTALYWYRQSLGQGLEFLIYFQGNSAPDKSGLPSDRFSAERTGGSVSTLTIQRTQQEDSAVYLCASSTRSTGPVQPQHFGDGTRLSIL.

This sequence joins TRBV27 and TRBJ1-4; D gene uncertain. Germline V CDR1 and CDR2: MNHEY, SMNVEV (reference sequence). The CDR3 has 15 residues. Deletions cut 3 bases from V and 3 bases from J, with 11 bases between. This CDR3 reads CASSFRLQSNEKLFF. The CDR3 nucleotides are TGTGCCAGCAGTTTTAGGTTACAGTCTAATGAAAAACTGTTTTTT.

J is TRBJ2-2 and V is TRBV3-1 (or the pseudogene TRBV3-2), with 9 bases identical to TRBD2. J gave up 5 bases and V 6 bases, and 7 bases lay outside the gene matches. Germline V gene sequence: CDR1 LGHDT, CDR2 YNNKEL (reference sequence). This CDR3 is 15 amino acids long. CDR3 nucleotides: TGTGCCAGCAGTACGGCGGGAGGGAGAACCGGGGAGCTGTTTTTT. It yields the protein CASSTAGGRTGELFF.

V gene TRBV11-3 combines with J gene TRBJ1-2; 11 nucleotides match TRBD1. The CDR3 has 15 residues. The junction had 10 bases not matched to a gene; V was cut back by 5 bases and J by 8 bases. CDR1 and CDR2 (germline): SGHNT, YENEEA. As DNA, the CDR3 is TGTGCCAGCAGCGACGCCGGGACAGGGGGTGACGGCTACACCTTC. It codes for CASSDAGTGGDGYTF. The variable domain in full, completed from reference TRBV11-3 and TRBJ1-2, reads EAGVVQSPRYKIIEKKQPVAFWCNPISGHNTLYWYLQNLGQGPELLIRYENEEAVDDSQLPKDRFSAERLKGVDSTLKIQPAELGDSAVYLCASSDAGTGGDGYTFGSGTRLTVV.

The chain has TRBV3-1 (or the pseudogene TRBV3-2) and TRBJ1-5; D gene unclear. Trimming took 1 base from V and 5 from J, leaving 6 bases between them. The CDR3 extends over 13 amino acids. Per the germline V gene, CDR1 is LGHDT and CDR2 is YNNKEL (reference sequence). CDR3 bases: TGTGCCAGCAGCCAAGTTGGGGATCAGCCCCAGCATTTT. It translates to CASSQVGDQPQHF.

The chain uses TRBV7-7 and TRBJ2-5; TRBD2 matches at 9 bases. The ends lost 3 bases at V and 5 bases at J; junction bases unmatched: 10. This CDR3 is 16 amino acids long. The germline gives CDR1 SSHAT, CDR2 FNYEAQ (reference sequence). Written as DNA, the CDR3 is TGTGCCAGCAGCTTGGCAGCGGGGGGCGAGACGGAGACCCAGTACTTC. Translation: CASSLAAGGETETQYF.

The V and J genes are TRBV6-4 and TRBJ2-1; D might be TRBD1 or TRBD2, each matching 6 bases. The V gene lost 4 bases and the J gene lost 6 bases, with 19 bases spanning the gap. The CDR3 totals 16 residues. The V gene's germline CDR1 is MRHNA and CDR2 SNTAGT. The CDR3 is CASSAVGGGLINEQFF. As DNA, the CDR3 is TGTGCCAGCAGTGCGGTAGGGGGAGGTCTTATCAATGAGCAGTTCTTC.

The chain is built from TRBV5-8 and TRBJ1-2, with D tentatively TRBD1 (5 bases). The germline CDR1 and CDR2 sequences are SGHTS and YDEGEE. V lost 1 base, J lost 0 bases, and 13 bases lay in between. This CDR3 has 16 amino acids. The CDR3 nucleotides read TGTGCCAGCAGCTTGTACGGGACGGCAACTAACTATGGCTACACCTTC. Translating gives CASSLYGTATNYGYTF.

This chain connects TRBV14 to TRBJ2-3, with TRBD2 identical over 8 bases. There are 15 residues in the CDR3. Germline values: CDR1 SGHDN, CDR2 FVKESK. Trimming took 4 bases from V and 1 from J; bases not matched to a gene: 4. The CDR3 sequence is CASSPGGAGTDTQYF. The CDR3 coding sequence is TGTGCCAGCAGCCCGGGAGGGGCTGGCACAGATACGCAGTATTTT.

The rearrangement joins TRBV29-1 to TRBJ1-1; possible D gene TRBD1, 6 bases. V was shortened by 5 bases and J by 3 bases, with 22 bases between the two germline ends. This CDR3 region has 16 residues. Germline V gene sequence: CDR1 SQVTM, CDR2 ANQGSEA. The CDR3 loop reads CSVLFRGRGFDTEAFF. CDR3 bases: TGCAGCGTTCTTTTCAGGGGCCGCGGGTTTGACACTGAAGCTTTCTTT.

V is TRBV7-9 and J is TRBJ1-1; 7 bases align to TRBD1. This CDR3 comprises 14 residues. J was trimmed by 1 base and V by 5 bases; bases with no gene match: 4. Per germline, CDR1 SEHNR and CDR2 FQNEAQ (reference sequence). The CDR3 sequence: CASSPQGGNTEAFF. The CDR3 nucleotides read TGTGCCAGCAGCCCCCAGGGGGGGAACACTGAAGCTTTCTTT.

The rearrangement joins TRBV11-2 to TRBJ2-5; D uncertain. Germline-derived CDR1 and CDR2 are SGHAT and FQNNGV. The CDR3 is 11 amino acids. V was trimmed by 1 base and J by 7 bases, leaving 4 bases between them. The CDR3 is CASSLALTQYF. The CDR3 region has the DNA TGTGCCAGCAGCTTAGCCTTGACCCAGTACTTC.

J is TRBJ1-6 and V is TRBV5-5; a weak D match, TRBD1 (6 bases). The CDR3 extends over 16 amino acids. Germline loops: CDR1 SGHKS, CDR2 YYEKEE (reference sequence). V was cut by 4 bases and J by 2 bases, with 13 bases left in between. CDR3 residues: CASSLHRAAYNSPLHF. The CDR3 region has the DNA TGTGCCAGCAGCCTACACAGGGCCGCCTATAATTCACCCCTCCACTTT.

The chain carries TRBV2 and TRBJ1-5; D remains unclear. Germline-derived CDR1 and CDR2 are SNHLY and FYNNEI. The CDR3 loop spans 13 amino acids. The V and J ends lost 7 bases and 1 base respectively, with 8 bases between them. CDR3 loop: CASNARSNQPQHF. The CDR3 DNA reads as TGTGCCAGCAATGCCCGCAGCAATCAGCCCCAGCATTTT.

This clone showed up just a few times. This chain uses TRBV2 with TRBJ1-6; D perhaps matches TRBD1 (5 bases). The germline V gene encodes CDR1 SNHLY and CDR2 FYNNEI. V lost 10 bases and J lost 9, with 22 bases in between. The CDR3 consists of 15 residues. Here the CDR3 reads CATNQGTGGISPLHF. CDR3 coding DNA: TGTGCCACCAACCAGGGTACCGGAGGGATTTCACCCCTCCACTTT.